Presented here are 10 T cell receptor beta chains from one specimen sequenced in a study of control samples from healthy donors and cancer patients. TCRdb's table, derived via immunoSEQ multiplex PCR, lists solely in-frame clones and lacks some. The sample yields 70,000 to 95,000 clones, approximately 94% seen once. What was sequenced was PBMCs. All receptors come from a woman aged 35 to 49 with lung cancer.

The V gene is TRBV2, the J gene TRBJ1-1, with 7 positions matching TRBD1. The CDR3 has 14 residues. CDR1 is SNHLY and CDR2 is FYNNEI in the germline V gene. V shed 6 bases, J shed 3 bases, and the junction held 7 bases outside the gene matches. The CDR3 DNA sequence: TGTGCCAGCAGACGATCAGGGGGGGACACTGAAGCTTTCTTT. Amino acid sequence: CASRRSGGDTEAFF.

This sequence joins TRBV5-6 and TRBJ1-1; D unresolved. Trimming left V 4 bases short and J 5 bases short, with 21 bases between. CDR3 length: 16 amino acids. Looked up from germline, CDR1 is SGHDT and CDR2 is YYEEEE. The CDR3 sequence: CASSPTEDIRKTEAFF. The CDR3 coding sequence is TGTGCCAGCAGCCCAACAGAGGATATAAGAAAAACTGAAGCTTTCTTT.

CDR3 residues: CASSFGGETQYF. Here the CDR3 DNA reads TGTGCCAGCAGTTTTGGGGGGGAGACCCAGTACTTC. This chain joins TRBV27 and TRBJ2-5; possible D gene TRBD2, 6 bases. Trimming cost V 3 bases and J 5 bases, with 7 bases left between them. This CDR3 contains 12 residues. The germline CDR1 and CDR2 sequences are MNHEY and SMNVEV (reference sequence).

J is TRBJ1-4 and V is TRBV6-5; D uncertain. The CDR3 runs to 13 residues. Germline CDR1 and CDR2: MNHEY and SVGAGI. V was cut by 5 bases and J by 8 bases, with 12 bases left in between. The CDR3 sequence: CASSRARGEKLFF. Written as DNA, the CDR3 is TGTGCCAGCAGTAGGGCCCGTGGGGAAAAACTGTTTTTT.

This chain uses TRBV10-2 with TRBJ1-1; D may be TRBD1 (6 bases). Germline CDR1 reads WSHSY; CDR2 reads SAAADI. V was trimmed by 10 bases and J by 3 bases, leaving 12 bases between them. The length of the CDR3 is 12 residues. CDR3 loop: CATEGVDTEAFF. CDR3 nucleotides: TGCGCCACTGAGGGGGTGGACACTGAAGCTTTCTTT.

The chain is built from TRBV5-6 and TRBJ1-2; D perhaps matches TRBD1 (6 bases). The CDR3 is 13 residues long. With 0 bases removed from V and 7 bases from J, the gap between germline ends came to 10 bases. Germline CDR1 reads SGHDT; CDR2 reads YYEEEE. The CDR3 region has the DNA TGTGCCAGCAGCTTGGACAGGGCTGCTGGCTACACCTTC. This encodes CASSLDRAAGYTF.

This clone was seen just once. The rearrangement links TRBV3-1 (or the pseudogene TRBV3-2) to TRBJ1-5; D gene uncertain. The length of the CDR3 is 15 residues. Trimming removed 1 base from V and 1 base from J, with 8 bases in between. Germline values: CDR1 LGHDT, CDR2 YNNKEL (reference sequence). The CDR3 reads CASSQGLASNQPQHF. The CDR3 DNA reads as TGTGCCAGCAGCCAAGGCCTAGCCAGCAATCAGCCCCAGCATTTT.

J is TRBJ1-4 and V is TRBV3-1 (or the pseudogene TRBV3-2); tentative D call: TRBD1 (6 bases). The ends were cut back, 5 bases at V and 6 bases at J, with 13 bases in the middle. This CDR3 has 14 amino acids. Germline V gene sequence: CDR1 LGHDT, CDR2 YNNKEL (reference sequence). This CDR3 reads CASSAGQVYEKLFF. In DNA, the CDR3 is TGTGCCAGCAGCGCGGGACAAGTTTATGAAAAACTGTTTTTT.

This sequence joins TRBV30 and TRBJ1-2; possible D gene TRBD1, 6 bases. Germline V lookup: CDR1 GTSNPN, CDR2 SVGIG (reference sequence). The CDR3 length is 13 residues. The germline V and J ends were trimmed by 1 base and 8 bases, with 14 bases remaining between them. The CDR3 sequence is CAWSEGTGGGYTF. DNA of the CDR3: TGTGCCTGGAGTGAGGGTACGGGGGGCGGCTACACCTTC.

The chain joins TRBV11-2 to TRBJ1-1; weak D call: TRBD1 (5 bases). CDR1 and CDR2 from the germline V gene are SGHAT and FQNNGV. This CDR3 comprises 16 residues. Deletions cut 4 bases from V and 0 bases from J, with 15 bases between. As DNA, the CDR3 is TGTGCCAGCAGCTCCCTTAAGTGGGGCCTGAACACTGAAGCTTTCTTT. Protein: CASSSLKWGLNTEAFF.